This TCR beta chain was sequenced for a study of blood T cell repertoires in COVID-19. How the authors handled the data: Amplification from reference gene primers served as the basis for estimated nucleated cell counts. Generated by immunoSEQ multiplex PCR, the TCRdb table keeps only in-frame clones and is missing some. V and J calls and clone size are copied from that table; D and trimming were computed from the DNA. Of about 670,000 clones in the sample, around 90% were seen once. Trimming left V 7 bases short and J 8 bases short, with 22 bases between. Germline CDR1 and CDR2: MNHEY and SMNVEV (reference sequence). This CDR3 comprises 15 residues.

The receptor was derived from a woman aged 18-29 years with acute or convalescent COVID-19. The chain recombines TRBV27 with TRBJ2-3; weak D call: TRBD2 (6 bases). What was sequenced was peripheral blood. The CDR3 region is CASTTSGLGESTQYF. In DNA form, the CDR3 reads TGTGCCAGCACCACCTCGGGACTGGGGGAGAGTACGCAGTATTTT.